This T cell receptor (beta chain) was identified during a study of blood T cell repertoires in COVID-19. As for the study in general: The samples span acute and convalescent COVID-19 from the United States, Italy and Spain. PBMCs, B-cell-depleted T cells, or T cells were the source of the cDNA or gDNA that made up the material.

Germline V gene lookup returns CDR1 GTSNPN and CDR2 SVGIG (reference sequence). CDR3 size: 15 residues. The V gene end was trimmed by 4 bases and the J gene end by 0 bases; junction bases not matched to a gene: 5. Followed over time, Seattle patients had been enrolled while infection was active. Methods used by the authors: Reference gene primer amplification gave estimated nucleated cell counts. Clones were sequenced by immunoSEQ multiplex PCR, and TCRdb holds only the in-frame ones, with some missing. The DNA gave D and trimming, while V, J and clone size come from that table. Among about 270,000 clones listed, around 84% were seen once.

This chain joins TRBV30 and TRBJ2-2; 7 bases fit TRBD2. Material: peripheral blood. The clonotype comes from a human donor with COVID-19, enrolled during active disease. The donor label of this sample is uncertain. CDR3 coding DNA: TGTGCCTGGACCGATGGACTAGCGAACACCGGGGAGCTGTTTTTT. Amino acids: CAWTDGLANTGELFF.